This entry features one T cell receptor beta chain sequence. These data belong to a study of blood T cell repertoires in COVID-19. Study-level background: The samples span acute and convalescent COVID-19 from the United States, Italy and Spain. Sample material is recorded as cDNA or gDNA derived from T cells, B-cell-depleted T cells, or PBMCs.

In the original processing: It was from reference gene primer amplification that nucleated cell counts were estimated. Clones were sequenced by immunoSEQ multiplex PCR, and TCRdb holds only the in-frame ones, with some missing. V, J and clone size are those of that table, while D and trimming were read from the DNA. The repertoire holds about 150,000 clones, with roughly 87% as singletons. The ends were cut back, 4 bases at V and 0 bases at J, with 10 bases in the middle. The CDR3 is made up of 15 amino acids. CDR1 is SNHLY, CDR2 FYNNEI, per germline. The rearrangement uses TRBV2 and TRBJ1-3; no clear D. The sequence came from a woman aged 55-70 years with active or convalescent COVID-19. The sequencing input was peripheral blood. The CDR3 DNA sequence: TGTGCCAGCAGTGGGCTCTCTCTCTCTGGAAACACCATATATTTT. It encodes CASSGLSLSGNTIYF.